This TCR beta chain was captured in a study of glioma-infiltrating T cells. Study-wide results and caveats: A blood CDR3 motif signature was depleted in highly divergent patients.

This clonotype appeared many times. Its specificity is not known. TCR alpha and beta CDR3 regions were amplified from RNA using iRepertoire nested multiplex PCR. TCRdb re-derived calls from the multiplex PCR reads in MiXCR, one entry per CDR3 protein. The sample contains a few hundred thousand distinct CDR3 sequences, less than 50% of which appear only once. J was trimmed by 2 bases and V by 1 base; bases with no gene match: 8. This CDR3 has 17 residues. Looked up from germline, CDR1 is MNHEY and CDR2 is SVGAGI. Sequenced sample: glioma tissue, nonneoplastic brain tissue, or PBMCs (not recorded which). The genes are TRBV6-5 and TRBJ2-1; 7 nucleotides agree with TRBD2. The source is a human donor with low-grade glioma or glioblastoma, undergoing nonglioma brain surgery, or in good health (not recorded which). Here the CDR3 DNA reads TGTGCCAGCAGTTACTGGGGAGGGCGCGGACCCTACAATGAGCAGTTCTTC. Protein sequence: CASSYWGGRGPYNEQFF.